A selection of T cell receptor beta chains follows, all from one sample in a study of T cell responses to AZD1222 COVID-19 vaccine. The protocol was immunoSEQ multiplex PCR, while the TCRdb copy is restricted to in-frame clones and leaves out a portion. The sample has about 140,000 clones, less than 95% seen once. Here the sequenced sample was peripheral blood, taken 28 days after the second AZD1222 dose. The receptors come from an adult who received the AZD1222 COVID-19 vaccine. Both conserved end residues are part of each CDR3. Each record gives: CDR3 length, J gene, D gene, clone size, V gene, CDR3 DNA, CDR3 protein. A D gene is named only where the DNA matches it firmly. Not every row has a clone size; where given, it reads once, few, many or a size class.

15 TRBJ1-5 NA few TRBV3-1/TRBV3-2 TGTGCCAGCAGCGGGGGGCCCTCCGAGGGACAGCCCCAGCATTTT CASSGGPSEGQPQHF
16 TRBJ2-1 TRBD2 NA TRBV4-1 TGCGCCAGCAGCCAAGATGGCGGGAGCTCTTCCCATGAGCAGTTCTTC CASSQDGGSSSHEQFF
14 TRBJ1-5 TRBD1 NA TRBV5-1 TGCGCCAGCAGCCCCCAGGGGGCCAATCAGCCCCAGCATTTT CASSPQGANQPQHF
15 TRBJ1-1 NA NA TRBV27 TGTGCCAGCAGTTTTATCGGGACGACGAACACTGAAGCTTTCTTT CASSFIGTTNTEAFF
15 TRBJ1-4 NA NA TRBV18 TGTGCCAGCTCACCAAGTAGGGGTGCTAATGAAAAACTGTTTTTT CASSPSRGANEKLFF
16 TRBJ1-2 NA NA TRBV10-3 TGTGCCATCAGTGAGAGGTTAGGGCAGGACGAGTATGGCTACACCTTC CAISERLGQDEYGYTF
11 TRBJ2-7 NA NA TRBV19 TGTGCCACCAGAAAGACCTACGAGCAGTACTTC CATRKTYEQYF
15 TRBJ1-3 NA NA TRBV18 TGTGCCAGCTCACCAGGACAGCCCTCTGGAAACACCATATATTTT CASSPGQPSGNTIYF
15 TRBJ2-1 TRBD2 NA TRBV7-9 TGTGCCAGCAGCGATCTTAGCGGGGGAGGTTATAGGCAGTTCTTC CASSDLSGGGYRQFF
11 TRBJ1-2 TRBD1 NA TRBV19 TGTGCCACTTCAGGGGGCTATGGCTACACCTTC CATSGGYGYTF
13 TRBJ1-5 NA NA TRBV6-5 TGTGCCAGCAGACTTAATAGCAATCAGCCCCAGCATTTT CASRLNSNQPQHF
14 TRBJ2-5 TRBD2 NA TRBV10-3 TGTGCCATCGCCCTTAGCGGGGGGCGGGAGACCCAGTACTTC CAIALSGGRETQYF
17 TRBJ2-5 NA few TRBV15 TGTGCCACCAGCAGAGATTCATTCAGAGTACCACAAGAGACCCAGTACTTC CATSRDSFRVPQETQYF
13 TRBJ2-5 NA NA TRBV12-1 TGTGCCAGCAGCTTTGCCTTTGAAGAGACCCAGTACTTC CASSFAFEETQYF
12 TRBJ1-2 NA NA TRBV2 TGTGCCTCCAGGGGCGACGACTATGGCTACACCTTC CASRGDDYGYTF
15 TRBJ1-4 NA once TRBV2 TGTGCCAGCAGTCCTGACAGTTCAACTAATGAAAAACTGTTTTTT CASSPDSSTNEKLFF
15 TRBJ1-5 NA NA TRBV18 TGTGCCAGCTCACCAGGGGGCAAGGCCAATCAGCCCCAGCATTTT CASSPGGKANQPQHF
17 TRBJ1-5 NA once TRBV18 TGTGCCAGCTCACCGGAGACCGCGGCGGGTTTGGGTCAGCCCCAGCATTTT CASSPETAAGLGQPQHF
14 TRBJ1-6 NA NA TRBV10-1 TGCGCCAGCAGTGACCACGGGAGTTATTCACCCCTCCACTTT CASSDHGSYSPLHF
16 TRBJ2-2 TRBD1 once TRBV3-1/TRBV3-2 TGTGCCAGCAGCTCGCCCCAGGGGGTGTCTGCCGGGGAGCTGTTTTTT CASSSPQGVSAGELFF
16 TRBJ1-5 TRBD1 NA TRBV5-6 TGTGCCAGCAGCTTGGGGGGACAGGTGAGAAGTCAGCCCCAGCATTTT CASSLGGQVRSQPQHF
14 TRBJ2-3 NA once TRBV28 TGTGCCAGCAGTTTTGAAGGAGGTACAGATACGCAGTATTTT CASSFEGGTDTQYF
15 TRBJ1-5 NA NA TRBV2 TGTGCCAGCAAATCCGGAGACAGTTCAAATCAGCCCCAGCATTTT CASKSGDSSNQPQHF
12 TRBJ2-1 NA NA TRBV2 TGTGCCAGCAGGGGTCAGTACAATGAGCAGTTCTTC CASRGQYNEQFF
14 TRBJ2-7 TRBD2 NA TRBV27 TGTGCCAGCAGTTTCGCCGGACTAGTTGGGGAGCAGTACTTC CASSFAGLVGEQYF
16 TRBJ1-2 NA NA TRBV7-2 TGTGCCAGCAGCTCCGTCCCGGGACCGATCAACTATGGCTACACCTTC CASSSVPGPINYGYTF
16 TRBJ1-6 NA once TRBV5-1 TGCGCCAGCAGCTGGGCAGGGGACGGTTCTAATTCACCCCTCCACTTT CASSWAGDGSNSPLHF
14 TRBJ1-2 TRBD1 NA TRBV19 TGTGCCAGTAGTCCCCGGGACAGGGTATACGGCTACACCTTC CASSPRDRVYGYTF
15 TRBJ1-1 NA NA TRBV4-3 TGCGCCAGCAGCCAAGTAGGCAAGAAGAACACTGAAGCTTTCTTT CASSQVGKKNTEAFF